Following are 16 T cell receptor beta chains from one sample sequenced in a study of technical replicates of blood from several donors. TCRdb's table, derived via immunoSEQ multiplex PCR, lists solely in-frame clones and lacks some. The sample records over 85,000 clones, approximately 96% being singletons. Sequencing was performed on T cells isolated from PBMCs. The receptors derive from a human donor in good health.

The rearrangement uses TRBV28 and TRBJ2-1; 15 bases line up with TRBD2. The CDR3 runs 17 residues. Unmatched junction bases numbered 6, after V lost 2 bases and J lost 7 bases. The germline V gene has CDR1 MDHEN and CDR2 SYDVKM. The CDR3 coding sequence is TGTGCCAGCAGTTTAACCCCCGGACTAGCGGGAGGGAATGAGCAGTTCTTC. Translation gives CASSLTPGLAGGNEQFF. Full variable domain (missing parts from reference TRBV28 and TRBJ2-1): DVKVTQSSRYLVKRTGEKVFLECVQDMDHENMFWYRQDPGLGLRLIYFSYDVKMKEKGDIPEGYSVSREKKERFSLILESASTNQTSMYLCASSLTPGLAGGNEQFFGPGTRLTVL.

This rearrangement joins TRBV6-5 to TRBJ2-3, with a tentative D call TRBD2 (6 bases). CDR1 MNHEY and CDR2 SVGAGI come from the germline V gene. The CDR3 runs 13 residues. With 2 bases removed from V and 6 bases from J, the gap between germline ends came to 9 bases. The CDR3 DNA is TGTGCCAGCAGTTACGGGGGGTCCGATACGCAGTATTTT. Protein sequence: CASSYGGSDTQYF.

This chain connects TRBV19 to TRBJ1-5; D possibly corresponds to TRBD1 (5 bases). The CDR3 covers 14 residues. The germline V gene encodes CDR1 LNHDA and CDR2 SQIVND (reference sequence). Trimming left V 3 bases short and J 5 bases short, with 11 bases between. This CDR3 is CASSMGGGDQPQHF. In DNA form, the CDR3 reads TGTGCCAGTAGTATGGGGGGGGGAGATCAGCCCCAGCATTTT.

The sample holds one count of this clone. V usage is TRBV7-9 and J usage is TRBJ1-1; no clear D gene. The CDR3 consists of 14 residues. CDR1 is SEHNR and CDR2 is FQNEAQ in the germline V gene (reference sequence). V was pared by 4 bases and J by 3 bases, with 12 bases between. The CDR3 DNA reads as TGTGCCAGCAGCTGGGGAGGAGGGTACACTGAAGCTTTCTTT. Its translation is CASSWGGGYTEAFF.

For the CDR3, the DNA is TGTGCCATCGCAGGCTTGGGACTAGCTGACGAAAACAATGAGCAGTTCTTC. This codes for CAIAGLGLADENNEQFF. This chain links TRBV10-3 with TRBJ2-1, with 9 bases that match TRBD2. With 8 bases clipped from V and 5 bases from J, the junction kept 16 bases outside the gene matches. Germline V gene data show CDR1 as ENHRY and CDR2 as SYGVKD. The CDR3 totals 17 residues.

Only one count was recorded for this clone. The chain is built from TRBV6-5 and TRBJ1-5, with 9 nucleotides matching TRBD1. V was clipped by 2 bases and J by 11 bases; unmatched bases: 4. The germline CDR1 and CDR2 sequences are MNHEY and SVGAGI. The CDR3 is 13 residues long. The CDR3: CASSYTWDRAQHF. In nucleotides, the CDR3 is TGTGCCAGCAGTTACACCTGGGACAGGGCCCAGCATTTT.

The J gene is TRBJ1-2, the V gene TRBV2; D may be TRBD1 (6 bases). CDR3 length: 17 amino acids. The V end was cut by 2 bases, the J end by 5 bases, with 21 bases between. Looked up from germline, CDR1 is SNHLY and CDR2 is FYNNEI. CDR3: CASSEFLGISTGYGYTF. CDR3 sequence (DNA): TGTGCCAGCAGTGAATTTTTGGGCATCTCCACAGGGTATGGCTACACCTTC.

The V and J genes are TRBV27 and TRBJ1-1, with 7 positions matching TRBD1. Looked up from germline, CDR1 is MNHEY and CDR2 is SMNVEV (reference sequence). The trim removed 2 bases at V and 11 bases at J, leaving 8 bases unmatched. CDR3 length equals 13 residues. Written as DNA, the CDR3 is TGTGCCAGCAGTTTAGACAAGGGGGCGATTGCTTTCTTT. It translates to CASSLDKGAIAFF.

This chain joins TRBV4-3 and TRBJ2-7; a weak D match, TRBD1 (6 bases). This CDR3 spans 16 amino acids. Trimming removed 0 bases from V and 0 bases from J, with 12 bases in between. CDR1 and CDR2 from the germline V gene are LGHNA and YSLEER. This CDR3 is CASSQERQVYSYEQYF. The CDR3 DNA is TGCGCCAGCAGCCAAGAAAGACAGGTGTACTCCTACGAGCAGTACTTC.

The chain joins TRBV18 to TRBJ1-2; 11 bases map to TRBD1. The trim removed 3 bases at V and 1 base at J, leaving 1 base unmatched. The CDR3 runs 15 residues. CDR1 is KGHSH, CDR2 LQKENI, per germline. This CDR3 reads CASSPGTGGNYGYTF. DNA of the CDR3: TGTGCCAGCTCACCGGGGACAGGGGGTAACTATGGCTACACCTTC.

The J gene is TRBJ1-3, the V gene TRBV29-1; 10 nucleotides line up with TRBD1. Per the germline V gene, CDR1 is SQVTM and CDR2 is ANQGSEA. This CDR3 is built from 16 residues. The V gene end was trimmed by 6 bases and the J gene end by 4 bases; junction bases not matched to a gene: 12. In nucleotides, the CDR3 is TGCAGCGTCCTTGGTCTGACAGGGGGCGACGGAAACACCATATATTTT. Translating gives CSVLGLTGGDGNTIYF.

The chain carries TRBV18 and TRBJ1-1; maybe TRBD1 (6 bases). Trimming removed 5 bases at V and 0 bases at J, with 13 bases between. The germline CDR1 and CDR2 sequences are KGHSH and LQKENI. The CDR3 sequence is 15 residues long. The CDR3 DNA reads TGTGCCAGCTCAGATCAGGGGTTAATGAACACTGAAGCTTTCTTT. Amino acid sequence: CASSDQGLMNTEAFF.

Written as DNA, the CDR3 is TGCGCCAGCAGCCTCCGGGAGATAAGATACAATGAGCAGTTCTTC. It is translated as CASSLREIRYNEQFF. This sequence joins TRBV5-1 and TRBJ2-1; TRBD2 is a possible D gene (6 bases). The length of the CDR3 is 15 residues. CDR1 is SGHRS, CDR2 YFSETQ, per germline. The germline V and J ends were trimmed by 4 bases and 4 bases, with 15 bases remaining between them. Variable domain in full (rest from reference TRBV5-1 and TRBJ2-1): KAGVTQTPRYLIKTRGQQVTLSCSPISGHRSVSWYQQTPGQGLQFLFEYFSETQRNKGNFPGRFSGRQFSNSRSEMNVSTLELGDSALYLCASSLREIRYNEQFFGPGTRLTVL.

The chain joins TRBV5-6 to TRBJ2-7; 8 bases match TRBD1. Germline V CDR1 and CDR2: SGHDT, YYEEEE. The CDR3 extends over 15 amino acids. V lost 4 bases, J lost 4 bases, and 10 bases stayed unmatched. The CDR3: CASSTGDRGFYEQYF. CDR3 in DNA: TGTGCCAGCAGCACGGGCGACAGGGGATTTTACGAGCAGTACTTC.

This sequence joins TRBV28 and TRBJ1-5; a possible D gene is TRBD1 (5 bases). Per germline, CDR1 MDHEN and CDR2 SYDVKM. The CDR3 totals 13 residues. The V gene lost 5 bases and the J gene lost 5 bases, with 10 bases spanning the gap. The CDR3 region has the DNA TGTGCCAGCAGTCGCGGACATTATCAGCCCCAGCATTTT. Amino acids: CASSRGHYQPQHF. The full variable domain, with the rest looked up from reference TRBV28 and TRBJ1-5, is DVKVTQSSRYLVKRTGEKVFLECVQDMDHENMFWYRQDPGLGLRLIYFSYDVKMKEKGDIPEGYSVSREKKERFSLILESASTNQTSMYLCASSRGHYQPQHFGDGTRLSIL.

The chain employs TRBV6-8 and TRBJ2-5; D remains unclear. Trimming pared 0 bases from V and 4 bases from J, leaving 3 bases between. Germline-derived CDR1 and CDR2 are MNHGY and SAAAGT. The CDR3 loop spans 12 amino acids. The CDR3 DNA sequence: TGTGCCAGCAGTTACTCGAGAGAGACCCAGTACTTC. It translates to CASSYSRETQYF.